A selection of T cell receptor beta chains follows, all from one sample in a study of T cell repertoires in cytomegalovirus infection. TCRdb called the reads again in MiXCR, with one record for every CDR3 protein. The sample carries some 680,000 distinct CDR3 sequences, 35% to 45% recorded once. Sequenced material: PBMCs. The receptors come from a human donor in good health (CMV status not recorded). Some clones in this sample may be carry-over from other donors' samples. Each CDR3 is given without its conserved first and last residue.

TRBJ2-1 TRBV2 ARGTSGSDEQF
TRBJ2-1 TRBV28 ASSGGRLSYNEQF
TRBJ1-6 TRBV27 ASTPGGGTGYSPLH
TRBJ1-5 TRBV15 ATSIRGAQPQH
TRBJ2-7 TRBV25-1 ASSDSGQREQY
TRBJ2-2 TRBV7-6 ASSHPGQWGTGELF
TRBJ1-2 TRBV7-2 AISDRGGANDGYT
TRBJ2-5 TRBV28 ASSSRRGPNQTQY
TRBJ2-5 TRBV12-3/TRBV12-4 ASSLTGTEETQY
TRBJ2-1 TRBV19 ASSPRGGSGSSYNEQF
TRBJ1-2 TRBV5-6 ASSLAAVGRRGYT
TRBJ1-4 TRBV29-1 SVGRGGEKLF
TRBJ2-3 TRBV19 ASSIKRNRITDTQY
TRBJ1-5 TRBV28 ASLNGVGGFQPQH
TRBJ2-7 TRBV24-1 ATGSPSSYEQY
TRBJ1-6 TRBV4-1 SSSQGLAGGNSPLH
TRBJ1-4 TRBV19 ASSLGGGIGEKLF
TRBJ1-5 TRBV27 ASSIYAGTAQPQH
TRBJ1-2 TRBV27 ASSNRGYGYT
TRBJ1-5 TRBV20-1 SARSLRSNQPQH
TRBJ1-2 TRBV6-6 ASSAARDGTYGYT
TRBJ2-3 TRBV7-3 ASIHGLAFTDTQY
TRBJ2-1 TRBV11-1 ASSGGLAGGGEQF
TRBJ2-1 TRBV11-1 ASSLRGHEDVSYNEQF
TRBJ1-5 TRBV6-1 ASSPWGTGFNQPQH
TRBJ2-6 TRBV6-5 ASSYSATGEFSGANVLT
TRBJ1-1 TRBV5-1 ASSSGPGQGVNTEAF
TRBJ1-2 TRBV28 ASRNSRGFSYGYT
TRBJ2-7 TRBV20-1 SVIKPTSYEQY
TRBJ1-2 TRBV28 ASRLTSGQTYGYT
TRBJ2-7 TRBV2 ASSLLQGALGEQY
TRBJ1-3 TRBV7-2 ASSRTPSGQGGNTIY